The 7 T cell receptor beta chains reported below all come from one sample, sequenced in a study of graft-versus-host responses after intestinal transplantation. Generated by immunoSEQ multiplex PCR, the TCRdb table keeps only in-frame clones and is missing some. In the table there are approximately 100,000 clones, about 84% of which are singletons. The sequencing used PBMCs, collected 255 days after intestinal transplant. All receptors come from a human patient who received an intestinal transplant, so some T cells may come from the graft donor.

This clone was counted once. V is TRBV9 and J is TRBJ1-1; no definite D call. V lost 0 bases, J lost 1 base, and 10 bases lay in between. This CDR3 spans 15 amino acids. The V gene's germline CDR1 is SGDLS and CDR2 YYNGEE. CDR3 nucleotides: TGTGCCAGCAGCGTAGGGCCCGGAAAGAACACTGAAGCTTTCTTT. It yields the protein CASSVGPGKNTEAFF.

The rearrangement links TRBV6-1 to TRBJ2-7; D gene ambiguous. Trimming cost V 2 bases and J 4 bases, with 12 bases left between them. The CDR3 extends over 14 amino acids. CDR1 and CDR2 (germline): MNHNS, SASEGT. The CDR3 DNA sequence: TGTGCCAGCAGTGAACTCCTTAGACTTTACGAGCAGTACTTC. Amino acids: CASSELLRLYEQYF.

This chain joins TRBV9 and TRBJ1-1, with unresolved D. V was trimmed by 3 bases and J by 7 bases, leaving 16 bases between them. CDR3 size: 14 residues. Per the germline V gene, CDR1 is SGDLS and CDR2 is YYNGEE. The CDR3 DNA reads TGTGCCAGCAGCGGACAAACAGCGGTCGGTGAAGCTTTCTTT. Its translation: CASSGQTAVGEAFF.

The sample holds a few counts of this clone. The rearrangement links TRBV6-4 to TRBJ2-3; D not certain. There are 15 residues in the CDR3. The ends were cut back, 3 bases at V and 4 bases at J, with 14 bases in the middle. Germline V gives CDR1 MRHNA, CDR2 SNTAGT. The CDR3 loop reads CASSERTGGPDTQYF. The CDR3 DNA reads as TGTGCCAGCAGTGAAAGGACGGGCGGCCCAGATACGCAGTATTTT.

The rearrangement joins TRBV2 to TRBJ2-1, with 9 bases fitting TRBD2. CDR3 length equals 15 residues. With V trimmed by 5 bases and J by 1 base, 3 bases remained unmatched. Germline V lookup: CDR1 SNHLY, CDR2 FYNNEI. The CDR3 region has the DNA TGTGCCAGCAGTCCAAGCGGGGGGTCCTACAATGAGCAGTTCTTC. Translating gives CASSPSGGSYNEQFF.

The V and J genes are TRBV19 and TRBJ1-5; D not resolved. The germline V and J ends were trimmed by 1 base and 6 bases, with 10 bases remaining between them. Germline values: CDR1 LNHDA, CDR2 SQIVND (reference sequence). This CDR3 contains 14 residues. This CDR3 reads CASSIAPLAQPQHF. CDR3 nucleotides: TGTGCCAGTAGTATAGCGCCTCTAGCTCAGCCCCAGCATTTT.

This clone has just a few counts. The chain links TRBV28 to TRBJ1-3, with 7 bases fitting TRBD1. V was pared by 2 bases and J by 0 bases, with 4 bases of the junction left unmatched. The CDR3 sequence is 16 residues long. CDR1 and CDR2 from the germline V gene are MDHEN and SYDVKM. CDR3 loop: CASSLKGARSGNTIYF. DNA of the CDR3: TGTGCCAGCAGTTTAAAGGGGGCCCGCTCTGGAAACACCATATATTTT.